Listed below are T cell receptor beta chains from one sample, sequenced in a study of T cells in Graves' hyperthyroidism and ophthalmopathy. Each CDR3 protein gets one entry after TCRdb re-called the multiplex PCR reads with MiXCR. Of about 740,000 distinct CDR3 sequences detected, 12% to 15% appear once; the ten largest clones hold 9.5% to 13%. Sequencing was carried out using blood. Receptors were obtained from a woman between 18 and 29 years old with Graves' hyperthyroidism. Each CDR3 is given with its conserved first and last residue. The D gene is left open where the match is weak. Expanded clones are given a class, and other clones once, few, many or no size at all.

V	D	J	size	DNA	CDR3
TRBV4-3	-	TRBJ1-4	-	TGCGCCAGCAGCCACACGGTGGAAGGATCGGGCTATGAAAAACTGTTTTTT	CASSHTVEGSGYEKLFF
TRBV20-1	TRBD1	TRBJ1-5	many	TGCAGTGTTCCGGGACAGCTTAATCAGCCCCAGCATTTT	CSVPGQLNQPQHF
TRBV2	-	TRBJ2-1	many	TGTGCCAGCAGGAGCGGGTTAGGACCGTACAATGAGCAGTTCTTC	CASRSGLGPYNEQFF
TRBV28	TRBD2	TRBJ2-7	many	TGTGCCAGCAGCTTGCGTGGGGGAGGGCCTGGCGAGCAGTACTTC	CASSLRGGGPGEQYF
TRBV7-2	TRBD2	TRBJ2-2	few	TGTGCCAGCAGCTTATGGACTAGCGGGAGAAAAAACACCGGGGAGCTGTTTTTT	CASSLWTSGRKNTGELFF
TRBV4-3	-	TRBJ2-5	few	TGCGCCAGCAGCCAAGACCCCCGAGAGACCCAGTACTTC	CASSQDPRETQYF
TRBV19	-	TRBJ2-5	-	TGTGCCAGTAGCGATCGACGGGAGACCCAGTACTTC	CASSDRRETQYF
TRBV12-3/TRBV12-4	TRBD2	TRBJ2-7	-	TGTGCCAGCAGTTTACTAGCGGGAAGGGGACACGAGCAGTACTTC	CASSLLAGRGHEQYF
TRBV6-1	-	TRBJ2-1	few	TGTGCCAGCCGTGGACTTCTGGGGGAGTTCTTC	CASRGLLGEFF
TRBV20-1	-	TRBJ2-1	-	TGCAGTGCTAGAGGTTCGACTTCAAACAATGAGCAGTTCTTC	CSARGSTSNNEQFF